This T cell receptor beta chain was captured in a study of cytomegalovirus exposure and HLA in healthy donors. Study observations and caveats: Rarity characterized most TCR sequences, yet some public TCRs appeared in many donors. Confirmation in vitro established that a few CMV-associated chains were specific for CMV antigens.

Comments on this clone: Its target is not known.

This CDR3 comprises 15 residues. Germline V gene sequence: CDR1 SQVTM, CDR2 ANQGSEA. After removal of 3 bases from V and 2 bases from J, the junction contained 5 bases not matched to a gene. The study ran its PCR with 60 Vbeta and 13 Jbeta primers. Profiling relied on immunoSEQ multiplex PCR, and the TCRdb table lists in-frame clones only, not all of them. Here the sample spans tens of thousands of clones, around 73% being singletons. The V call is TRBV29-1, the J call TRBJ2-3; 10 nucleotides match TRBD2. The receptor comes from a man in his forties or fifties in good health and CMV-seronegative. The source material was PBMCs. Written as DNA, the CDR3 is TGCAGCGTTGAGCGAGCGGGGGGGCCCACAGATACGCAGTATTTT. Its translation is CSVERAGGPTDTQYF.